This paragraph reports one T cell receptor beta chain. Its antigen is as yet unknown. This record comes from a study of T cell responses to AZD1222 COVID-19 vaccine. The V and J ends lost 2 bases and 6 bases respectively, with 13 bases between them. Per the germline V gene, CDR1 is SGHTA and CDR2 is FQGTGA. CDR3 length: 15 residues. Repertoires were generated with immunoSEQ multiplex PCR, while TCRdb's copy carries only in-frame clones and drops some. The table has 150,000 to 200,000 clones, 90% to 95% seen once. Study-level points and caveats: Repertoires in all cases were sampled only once the peak T cell response had passed.

The receptor comes from an adult in good health. The source material was peripheral blood, sampled on day 0 of AZD1222 vaccination. The V gene is TRBV7-3, the J gene TRBJ2-2, with D possibly TRBD2 on 5 matching bases. In DNA, the CDR3 is TGTGCCAGCAGCTTACTAGCCGGCTATCCCGGGGAGCTGTTTTTT. This gives the protein CASSLLAGYPGELFF.